The 32 T cell receptor beta chains below come from one sample, sequenced in a study of T cell responses to AZD1222 COVID-19 vaccine. TCRdb's copy holds only in-frame clones and misses some; the assay was immunoSEQ multiplex PCR. The repertoire holds under 140,000 clones, with 92% as singletons. The sample here was peripheral blood, taken 28 days after the second AZD1222 dose. Every receptor here comes from an adult who received the AZD1222 COVID-19 vaccine.

As regards this clone: One end of the junction varies from germline; a read error may be responsible. The chain carries TRBV2 and TRBJ1-2, with D possibly being TRBD1 (6 bases). The V gene's germline CDR1 is SNHLY and CDR2 FYNNEI. CDR3 size: 12 residues. Written as DNA, the CDR3 is TGTGCCAGCAGTGAAGCTCGGACAGACCGCGCCTTC. It codes for CASSEARTDRAF. The whole variable domain, filled in from reference TRBV2 and TRBJ1-2, reads EPEVTQTPSHQVTQMGQEVILRCVPISNHLYFYWYRQILGQKVEFLVSFYNNEISEKSEIFDDQFSVERPDGSNFTLKIRSTKLEDSAMYFCASSEARTDRAFGSGTRLTVV.

The genes are TRBV5-1 and TRBJ2-7; possibly TRBD1 for D (6 bases). The length of the CDR3 is 14 residues. Germline V gene lookup returns CDR1 SGHRS and CDR2 YFSETQ. The germline V and J ends were trimmed by 2 bases and 1 base, with 10 bases remaining between them. Here the CDR3 reads CASSLQGISYEQYF. The CDR3 coding sequence is TGCGCCAGCAGCTTACAGGGTATATCCTACGAGCAGTACTTC.

The chain joins TRBV6-5 to TRBJ2-7; D ambiguous. V lost 0 bases and J 6 bases, leaving 12 bases between the germline ends. There are 14 residues in the CDR3. Germline V lookup: CDR1 MNHEY, CDR2 SVGAGI. CDR3: CASSYSTLTSEQYF. CDR3 sequence (DNA): TGTGCCAGCAGTTACTCCACCCTCACCTCCGAGCAGTACTTC.

The rearrangement joins TRBV30 to TRBJ2-1; 12 bases line up with TRBD2. Germline assignment: CDR1 GTSNPN and CDR2 SVGIG (reference sequence). There are 15 residues in the CDR3. J was trimmed by 8 bases and V by 4 bases; bases with no gene match: 9. The DNA of the CDR3 is TGTGCCTGGACCGGAGGGGCTAGCGGGAGGGATGAGCAGTTCTTC. Translation: CAWTGGASGRDEQFF.

The chain has TRBV5-4 and TRBJ2-5, with 8 bases lining up with TRBD1. The trim removed 3 bases at V and 4 bases at J, leaving 5 bases unmatched. This CDR3 has 14 amino acids. CDR1 and CDR2 from the germline V gene are SGHNT and YYREEE (reference sequence). The CDR3 region is CASSWTGRIETQYF. CDR3 sequence (DNA): TGTGCCAGCAGCTGGACAGGGAGGATAGAGACCCAGTACTTC.

V gene TRBV7-6 combines with J gene TRBJ2-7; D may be TRBD1 or TRBD2 (6 bases each). This CDR3 is 16 amino acids long. Trimming removed 5 bases from V and 1 base from J, with 18 bases in between. CDR1 is SGHVS, CDR2 FNYEAQ, per germline. CDR3 DNA: TGTGCCAGCAGCCCATGGGGGGCGGGGCGATCCTACGAGCAGTACTTC. This encodes CASSPWGAGRSYEQYF.

CDR3 nucleotide sequence: TGCGCCAGCTCACGGGGGTCCGTGGGGGTACACGAGCAGTACTTC. This translates into CASSRGSVGVHEQYF. V gene TRBV5-1 combines with J gene TRBJ2-7; D may be TRBD2 (6 bases). Germline CDR1 SGHRS, CDR2 YFSETQ. The CDR3 consists of 15 residues. Trimming took 7 bases from V and 5 from J, leaving 22 bases between them. Using reference TRBV5-1 and TRBJ2-7 for the parts outside the CDR3, the full variable domain is KAGVTQTPRYLIKTRGQQVTLSCSPISGHRSVSWYQQTPGQGLQFLFEYFSETQRNKGNFPGRFSGRQFSNSRSEMNVSTLELGDSALYLCASSRGSVGVHEQYFGPGTRLTVT.

The sample holds one count of this clone. The chain joins TRBV7-9 to TRBJ2-5, with 8 nucleotides matching TRBD2. Trimming at V came to 10 bases and at J to 3 bases, leaving 10 bases not matched to a gene. The CDR3 consists of 14 residues. In germline, CDR1 is SEHNR, CDR2 FQNEAQ (reference sequence). In nucleotides, the CDR3 is TGTGCCAACGGCGTGGGGACTAGGGAAGAGACCCAGTACTTC. It codes for CANGVGTREETQYF.

The rearrangement joins TRBV24-1 to TRBJ2-3, with 8 positions matching TRBD1. V lost 4 bases to trimming and J lost 0 bases; unmatched junction nucleotides: 5. CDR1 and CDR2 from the germline V gene are KGHDR and SFDVKD. The CDR3 length is 16 residues. In DNA form, the CDR3 reads TGTGCCACCAGTGAATCCGGGACAGGTAGCACAGATACGCAGTATTTT. Protein product: CATSESGTGSTDTQYF.

The rearrangement uses TRBV4-3 and TRBJ2-7, with D perhaps matching TRBD1 (6 bases). Germline loops: CDR1 LGHNA, CDR2 YSLEER. With 0 bases removed from V and 2 bases from J, the gap between germline ends came to 11 bases. The CDR3 has 15 residues. CDR3 region: CASSQDGAGAYEQYF. DNA for the CDR3: TGCGCCAGCAGCCAAGACGGGGCAGGGGCCTACGAGCAGTACTTC.

J is TRBJ2-1 and V is TRBV4-1, with TRBD1 identical over 7 bases. Germline CDR1 reads MGHRA; CDR2 reads YSYEKL. There are 15 residues in the CDR3. V gave up 2 bases and J gave up 4 bases; unmatched junction bases: 5. The DNA of the CDR3 is TGCGCCAGCAGCCAAAACCCAGGGGGTTACAATGAGCAGTTCTTC. Translating it yields CASSQNPGGYNEQFF.

The chain combines TRBV7-2 with TRBJ2-2; 7 bases match TRBD1. Germline V CDR1 and CDR2: SGHTA, FQGNSA. CDR3 size: 16 residues. V trimming: 6 bases; J trimming: 4 bases; junction bases outside the gene matches: 11. CDR3 in amino acids: CASRPQGTPGTGELFF. The CDR3 bases are TGTGCCAGCAGGCCACAGGGGACCCCGGGCACCGGGGAGCTGTTTTTT.

The genes are TRBV18 and TRBJ1-2; D gene ambiguous. Germline loops: CDR1 KGHSH, CDR2 LQKENI. The CDR3 has 13 residues. The V end lost 5 bases, the J end lost 6 bases, and 13 bases lay between the germline ends. DNA for the CDR3: TGTGCCAGCTCAACTCAGAAACGGGATGGCTACACCTTC. Amino acid sequence: CASSTQKRDGYTF.

The rearrangement uses TRBV15 and TRBJ1-4; 9 bases map to TRBD1. This CDR3 is built from 16 residues. CDR1 and CDR2 (germline): LNHNV, YYDKDF (reference sequence). J lost 7 bases, V lost 0 bases, and 6 bases had no gene match. The CDR3: CATSRDSETGGEKLFF. DNA of the CDR3: TGTGCCACCAGCAGAGATTCAGAGACAGGGGGTGAAAAACTGTTTTTT.

The V call is TRBV4-1, the J call TRBJ1-3; D ambiguous. Between the trimmed V and J ends, which lost 4 bases and 7 bases, there was a span of 23 bases. Germline V gene sequence: CDR1 MGHRA, CDR2 YSYEKL. The CDR3 runs to 17 residues. DNA for the CDR3: TGCGCCAGCAGCCCAAGAGTCCAGGAGAATTTGGGGAACACCATATATTTT. It translates to CASSPRVQENLGNTIYF.

The chain joins TRBV7-9 to TRBJ2-2, with 7 bases lining up with TRBD2. The germline V gene encodes CDR1 SEHNR and CDR2 FQNEAQ (reference sequence). The J segment lost 4 bases and the V segment lost 9 bases, leaving 5 bases of the junction unmatched. The CDR3 is made up of 13 amino acids. The CDR3 bases are TGTGCCAGTGGGCGGGGGAGCACCGGGGAGCTGTTTTTT. Translated, it gives CASGRGSTGELFF.

This sequence joins TRBV7-2 and TRBJ1-5; D is undetermined. The CDR3 has 15 residues. The germline V and J ends were trimmed by 1 base and 0 bases, with 7 bases remaining between them. The germline V gene has CDR1 SGHTA and CDR2 FQGNSA. The CDR3, as DNA: TGTGCCAGCAGCTTAGTCGACTATAGCAATCAGCCCCAGCATTTT. Its protein is CASSLVDYSNQPQHF.

The V call is TRBV4-1, the J call TRBJ2-3; D possibly corresponds to TRBD2 (7 bases). V was clipped by 0 bases and J by 6 bases, with 13 bases between them. The CDR3 covers 15 residues. Per the germline V gene, CDR1 is MGHRA and CDR2 is YSYEKL. The CDR3 region is CASSQEGRGWDTQYF. As DNA, the CDR3 is TGCGCCAGCAGCCAAGAAGGGAGGGGGTGGGATACGCAGTATTTT.

J is TRBJ2-7 and V is TRBV7-9; D not resolved. V lost 5 bases and J 8 bases, leaving 16 bases between the germline ends. Per germline, CDR1 SEHNR and CDR2 FQNEAQ (reference sequence). The CDR3 consists of 13 residues. The CDR3 reads CASSGSALQKQYF. CDR3 in DNA: TGTGCCAGCAGCGGGTCGGCCCTTCAAAAGCAGTACTTC.

The chain couples TRBV2 to TRBJ1-5; 7 nucleotides line up with TRBD1. The V gene's germline CDR1 is SNHLY and CDR2 FYNNEI. The CDR3 totals 15 residues. With V trimmed by 1 base and J by 4 bases, 4 bases remained unmatched. The CDR3: CASSEGGQPNQPQHF. The CDR3 DNA reads TGTGCCAGCAGTGAAGGGGGACAGCCGAATCAGCCCCAGCATTTT.

This clone has just one count. This rearrangement joins TRBV27 to TRBJ2-3, with 10 positions matching TRBD2. This CDR3 contains 16 residues. Germline assignment: CDR1 MNHEY and CDR2 SMNVEV (reference sequence). With 0 bases clipped from V and 1 base from J, the junction kept 1 base outside the gene matches. Here the CDR3 reads CASSLSLAGGTDTQYF. The CDR3 DNA follows: TGTGCCAGCAGTTTATCGCTAGCGGGGGGCACAGATACGCAGTATTTT.

About this clone: Other DNA sequences in this specimen translate into the identical CDR3. J is TRBJ1-1 and V is TRBV18; D might be TRBD1 (5 bases). The V end lost 3 bases, the J end lost 5 bases, and 13 bases lay between the germline ends. The CDR3 totals 14 residues. Germline V gives CDR1 KGHSH, CDR2 LQKENI. Here the CDR3 reads CASSPAGGVTEAFF. The CDR3 DNA reads as TGTGCCAGCTCACCGGCGGGGGGGGTTACTGAAGCTTTCTTT.

Only a few counts were recorded for this clone. V is TRBV20-1 and J is TRBJ2-7; no definite D call. Germline V CDR1 and CDR2: DFQATT, SNEGSKA (reference sequence). The CDR3 consists of 11 residues. V gave up 5 bases and J gave up 4 bases, with 9 bases separating them. The CDR3 sequence is CSAQSSYEQYF. DNA for the CDR3: TGCAGTGCTCAATCGAGTTACGAGCAGTACTTC.

This chain joins TRBV2 and TRBJ1-1, with D possibly TRBD1 on 6 matching bases. Per germline, CDR1 SNHLY and CDR2 FYNNEI. Trimming left V 7 bases short and J 4 bases short, with 13 bases between. This CDR3 is 13 amino acids long. The CDR3, as DNA: TGTGCCAGCAACCCCGAAGGGGGCACTGAAGCTTTCTTT. Its protein is CASNPEGGTEAFF.

This chain uses TRBV27 with TRBJ1-1; D gene unclear. The CDR3 covers 19 residues. V was clipped by 6 bases and J by 1 base, with 27 bases between them. Looked up from germline, CDR1 is MNHEY and CDR2 is SMNVEV (reference sequence). CDR3 residues: CASSRLVSTVYDQNTEAFF. CDR3 bases: TGTGCCAGCAGCCGGTTGGTGAGCACTGTCTACGATCAGAACACTGAAGCTTTCTTT.

The chain combines TRBV7-2 with TRBJ1-1, with D hard to call. V lost 0 bases and J lost 6, with 14 bases in between. Germline V gene data show CDR1 as SGHTA and CDR2 as FQGNSA. CDR3 length: 15 residues. CDR3 nucleotides: TGTGCCAGCAGCTTAGCCGTCCGAGACGGAGCTGAAGCTTTCTTT. It encodes CASSLAVRDGAEAFF.

The genes are TRBV5-4 and TRBJ2-5, with 8 positions matching TRBD1. CDR3 length equals 16 residues. Looked up from germline, CDR1 is SGHNT and CDR2 is YYREEE (reference sequence). V lost 0 bases, J lost 0 bases, and 4 bases stayed unmatched. DNA for the CDR3: TGTGCCAGCAGCTTGGGTGCAGGGGGCTACCAAGAGACCCAGTACTTC. Its translation: CASSLGAGGYQETQYF.

This chain uses TRBV11-3 with TRBJ2-7; 10 bases match TRBD1. The V gene end was trimmed by 4 bases and the J gene end by 7 bases; junction bases not matched to a gene: 4. CDR3 size: 13 residues. Looked up from germline, CDR1 is SGHNT and CDR2 is YENEEA. CDR3 sequence (DNA): TGTGCCAGCAGCTACCGGACAGGGGGAGAGCAGTACTTC. Its translation is CASSYRTGGEQYF.

This clone was observed once. This chain joins TRBV7-2 and TRBJ2-7, with D possibly being TRBD1 (6 bases). Trimming took off 6 bases at V and 4 bases at J, with 16 bases between the two ends. The germline CDR1 and CDR2 sequences are SGHTA and FQGNSA. The length of the CDR3 is 14 residues. The CDR3 DNA sequence: TGTGCCAGCAGGTCAACAGGGACGGGGTACGAGCAGTACTTC. Its protein is CASRSTGTGYEQYF.

The chain joins TRBV5-6 to TRBJ1-1; no definite D call. This CDR3 contains 13 residues. V gave up 1 base and J gave up 5 bases, with 9 bases separating them. Per germline, CDR1 SGHDT and CDR2 YYEEEE. CDR3 amino acids: CASSLMLETEAFF. CDR3 bases: TGTGCCAGCAGCTTGATGTTGGAGACTGAAGCTTTCTTT.

In DNA form, the CDR3 reads TGTGCCAGCTCACCTAGACCGAACACTGAAGCTTTCTTT. Its protein is CASSPRPNTEAFF. V and J are TRBV18 and TRBJ1-1, with D hard to call. CDR3 length: 13 amino acids. Per germline, CDR1 KGHSH and CDR2 LQKENI. The ends were cut back, 3 bases at V and 1 base at J, with 6 bases in the middle.

The V gene is TRBV9, the J gene TRBJ1-2; unclear D gene. The CDR3 contains 13 residues. The ends were cut back, 4 bases at V and 0 bases at J, with 7 bases in the middle. CDR1 is SGDLS, CDR2 YYNGEE, per germline. The CDR3 nucleotides are TGTGCCAGCAGCTCCAGTACTAACTATGGCTACACCTTC. Translated: CASSSSTNYGYTF.